This T cell receptor beta chain was sequenced for a study of cytomegalovirus exposure and HLA in healthy donors. Study-level information: From donors who were HLA-typed, an early data release held 80 million to 85 million unique TCRs.

To note about this clone: What it binds is not known.

Study findings and constraints: Upon later analysis, HLA-associated TCR beta chains proved more clonally expanded than other, equally common chains. Earlier analysis yielded a pattern in which most TCR beta V segments were productive about 87% or about 30% of the time.

A multiplex PCR was run with 60 Vbeta primers and 13 Jbeta primers. In the original analysis: The authors later counted some 76 million unique TCR beta chains, 9 million to 12 million of them shared. Clones were read by immunoSEQ multiplex PCR, and TCRdb kept only the in-frame ones, dropping some. V and J calls and clone size are copied from that table; D and trimming were computed from the DNA. The table records over 60,000 clones, 65% to 70% of them present only once. The CDR3 extends over 15 amino acids. Deletions cut 1 base from V and 7 bases from J, with 14 bases between. CDR1 and CDR2 (germline): SGHTA, FQGNSA.

The sequencing sample was made of PBMCs. The receptor's source is a male donor in good health and CMV-seropositive. The V gene is TRBV7-2, the J gene TRBJ2-1; D might be TRBD2 (5 bases). CDR3 amino acids: CASSLGPKPGNEQFF. In DNA, the CDR3 is TGTGCCAGCAGCTTAGGCCCAAAGCCGGGGAATGAGCAGTTCTTC. The full variable domain, with the rest looked up from reference TRBV7-2 and TRBJ2-1, is GAGVSQSPSNKVTEKGKDVELRCDPISGHTALYWYRQSLGQGLEFLIYFQGNSAPDKSGLPSDRFSAERTGGSVSTLTIQRTQQEDSAVYLCASSLGPKPGNEQFFGPGTRLTVL.